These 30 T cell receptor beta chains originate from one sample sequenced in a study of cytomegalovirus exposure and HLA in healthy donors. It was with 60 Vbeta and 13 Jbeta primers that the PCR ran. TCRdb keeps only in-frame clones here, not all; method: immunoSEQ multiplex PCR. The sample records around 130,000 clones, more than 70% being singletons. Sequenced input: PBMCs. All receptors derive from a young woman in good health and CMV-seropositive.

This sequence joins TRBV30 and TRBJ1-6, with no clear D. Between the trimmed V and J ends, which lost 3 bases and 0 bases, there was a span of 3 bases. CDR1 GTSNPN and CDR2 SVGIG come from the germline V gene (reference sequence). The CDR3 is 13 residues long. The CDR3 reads CAWSGSYNSPLHF. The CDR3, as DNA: TGTGCCTGGAGCGGCTCCTATAATTCACCCCTCCACTTT.

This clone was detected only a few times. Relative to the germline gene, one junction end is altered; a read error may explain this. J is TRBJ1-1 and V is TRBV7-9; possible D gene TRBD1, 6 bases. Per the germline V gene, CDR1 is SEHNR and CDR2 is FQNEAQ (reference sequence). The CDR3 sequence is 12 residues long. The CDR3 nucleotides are TGTTCCAGCAGCTTAGGACAGTGGGGAGCTTTCTTT. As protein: CSSSLGQWGAFF.

The CDR3 is CATSRDGSGPRRGPQHF. In DNA form, the CDR3 reads TGTGCCACCAGCAGAGATGGGAGCGGACCCCGACGGGGGCCCCAGCATTTT. The chain recombines TRBV15 with TRBJ1-5; D is unclear. V was shortened by 0 bases and J by 9 bases, with 21 bases between the two germline ends. Germline V lookup: CDR1 LNHNV, CDR2 YYDKDF (reference sequence). This CDR3 is 17 amino acids long. Variable domain in full (rest from reference TRBV15 and TRBJ1-5): DAMVIQNPRYQVTQFGKPVTLSCSQTLNHNVMYWYQQKSSQAPKLLFHYYDKDFNNEADTPDNFQSRRPNTSFCFLDIRSPGLGDTAMYLCATSRDGSGPRRGPQHFGDGTRLSIL.

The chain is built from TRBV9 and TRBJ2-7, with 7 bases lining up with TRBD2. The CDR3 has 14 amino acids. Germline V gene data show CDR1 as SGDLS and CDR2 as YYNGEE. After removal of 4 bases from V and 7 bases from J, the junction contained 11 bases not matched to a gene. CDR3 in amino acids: CASSPPGGEREQYF. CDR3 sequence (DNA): TGTGCCAGCAGCCCACCTGGGGGGGAACGGGAGCAGTACTTC.

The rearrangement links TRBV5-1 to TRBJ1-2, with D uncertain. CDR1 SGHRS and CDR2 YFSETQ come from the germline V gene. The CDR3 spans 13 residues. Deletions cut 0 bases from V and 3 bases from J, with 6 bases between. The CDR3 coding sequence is TGCGCCAGCAGCTTGGTCTCGGACTATGGCTACACCTTC. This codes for CASSLVSDYGYTF.

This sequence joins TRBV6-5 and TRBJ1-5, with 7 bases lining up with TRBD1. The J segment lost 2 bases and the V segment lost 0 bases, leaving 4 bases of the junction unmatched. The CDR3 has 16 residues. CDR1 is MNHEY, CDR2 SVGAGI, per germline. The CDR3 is CASSYSPQGGNQPQHF. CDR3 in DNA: TGTGCCAGCAGTTACTCGCCGCAGGGGGGCAATCAGCCCCAGCATTTT.

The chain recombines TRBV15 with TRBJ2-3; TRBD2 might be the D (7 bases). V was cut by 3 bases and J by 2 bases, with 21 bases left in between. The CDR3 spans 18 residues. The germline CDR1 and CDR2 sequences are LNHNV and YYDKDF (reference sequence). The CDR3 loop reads CATSSDRGAGSPTDTQYF. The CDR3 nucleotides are TGTGCCACCAGCAGCGACCGGGGGGCGGGATCCCCCACAGATACGCAGTATTTT. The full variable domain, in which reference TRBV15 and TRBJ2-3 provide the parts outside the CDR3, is DAMVIQNPRYQVTQFGKPVTLSCSQTLNHNVMYWYQQKSSQAPKLLFHYYDKDFNNEADTPDNFQSRRPNTSFCFLDIRSPGLGDTAMYLCATSSDRGAGSPTDTQYFGPGTRLTVL.

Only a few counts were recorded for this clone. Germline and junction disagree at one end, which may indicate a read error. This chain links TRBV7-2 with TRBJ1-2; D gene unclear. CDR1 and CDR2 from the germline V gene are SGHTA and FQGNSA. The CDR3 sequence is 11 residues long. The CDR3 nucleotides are TGTGCCAGCAGCTTAAACTACGGCTACACCTTC. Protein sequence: CASSLNYGYTF.

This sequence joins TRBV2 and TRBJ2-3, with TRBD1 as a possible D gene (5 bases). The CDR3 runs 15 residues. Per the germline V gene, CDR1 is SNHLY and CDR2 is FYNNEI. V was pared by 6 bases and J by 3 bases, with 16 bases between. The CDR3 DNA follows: TGTGCCAGCAGGGGGCCATCCTTTTCTACAGATACGCAGTATTTT. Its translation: CASRGPSFSTDTQYF.

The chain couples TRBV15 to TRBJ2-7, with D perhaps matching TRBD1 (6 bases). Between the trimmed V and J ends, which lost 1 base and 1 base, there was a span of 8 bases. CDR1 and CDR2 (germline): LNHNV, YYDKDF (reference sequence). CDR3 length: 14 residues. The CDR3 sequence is CATSRGGQSYEQYF. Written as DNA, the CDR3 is TGTGCCACCAGCAGAGGTGGACAGTCCTACGAGCAGTACTTC.

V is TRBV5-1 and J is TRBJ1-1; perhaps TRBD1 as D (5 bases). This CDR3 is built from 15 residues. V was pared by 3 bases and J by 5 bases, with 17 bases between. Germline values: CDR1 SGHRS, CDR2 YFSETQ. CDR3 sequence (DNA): TGCGCCAGCAGCTCAGGGACCGCCGGGAGGACTGAAGCTTTCTTT. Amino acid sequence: CASSSGTAGRTEAFF.

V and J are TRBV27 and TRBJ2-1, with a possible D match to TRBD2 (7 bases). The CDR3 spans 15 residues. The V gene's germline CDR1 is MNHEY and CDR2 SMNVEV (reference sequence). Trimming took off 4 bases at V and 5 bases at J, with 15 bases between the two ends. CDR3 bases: TGTGCCAGCAGTTGGGGGGGGGCTATACACAATGAGCAGTTCTTC. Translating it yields CASSWGGAIHNEQFF.

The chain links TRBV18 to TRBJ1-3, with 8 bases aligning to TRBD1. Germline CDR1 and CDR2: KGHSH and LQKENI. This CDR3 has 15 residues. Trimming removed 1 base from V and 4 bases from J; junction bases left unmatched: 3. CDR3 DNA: TGTGCCAGCTCACCACTACAGGGGGTCGGAAACACCATATATTTT. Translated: CASSPLQGVGNTIYF. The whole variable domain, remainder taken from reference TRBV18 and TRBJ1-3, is NAGVMQNPRHLVRRRGQEARLRCSPMKGHSHVYWYRQLPEEGLKFMVYLQKENIIDESGMPKERFSAEFPKEGPSILRIQQVVRGDSAAYFCASSPLQGVGNTIYFGEGSWLTVV.

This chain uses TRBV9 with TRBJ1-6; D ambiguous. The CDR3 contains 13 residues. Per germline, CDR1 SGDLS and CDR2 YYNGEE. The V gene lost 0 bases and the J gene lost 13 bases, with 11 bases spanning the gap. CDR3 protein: CASSVGSEDPLHF. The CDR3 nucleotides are TGTGCCAGCAGCGTAGGCTCGGAGGATCCCCTCCACTTT.

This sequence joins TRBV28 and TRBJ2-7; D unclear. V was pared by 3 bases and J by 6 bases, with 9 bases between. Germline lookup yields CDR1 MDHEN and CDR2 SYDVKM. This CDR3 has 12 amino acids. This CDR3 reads CASSFRPVEQYF. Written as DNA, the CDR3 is TGTGCCAGCAGTTTCCGCCCGGTCGAGCAGTACTTC.

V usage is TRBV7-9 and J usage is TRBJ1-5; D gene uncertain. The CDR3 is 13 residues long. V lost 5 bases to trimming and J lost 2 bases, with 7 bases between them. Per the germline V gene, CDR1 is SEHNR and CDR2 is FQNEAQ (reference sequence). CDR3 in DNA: TGTGCCAGCAGCGCGGGTGGCAATCAGCCCCAGCATTTT. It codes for CASSAGGNQPQHF.

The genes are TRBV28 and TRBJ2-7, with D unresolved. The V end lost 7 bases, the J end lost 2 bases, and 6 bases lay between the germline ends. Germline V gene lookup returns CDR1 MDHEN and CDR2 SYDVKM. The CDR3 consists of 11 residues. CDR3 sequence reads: CASTGTYEQYF. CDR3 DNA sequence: TGTGCCAGCACCGGTACCTACGAGCAGTACTTC.

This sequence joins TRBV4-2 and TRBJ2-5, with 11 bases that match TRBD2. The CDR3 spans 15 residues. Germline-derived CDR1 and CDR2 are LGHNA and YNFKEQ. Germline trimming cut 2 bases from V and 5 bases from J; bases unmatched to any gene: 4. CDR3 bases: TGTGCCAGCAGCCAATCGTCTAGCGGGGGGGAGACCCAGTACTTC. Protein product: CASSQSSSGGETQYF.

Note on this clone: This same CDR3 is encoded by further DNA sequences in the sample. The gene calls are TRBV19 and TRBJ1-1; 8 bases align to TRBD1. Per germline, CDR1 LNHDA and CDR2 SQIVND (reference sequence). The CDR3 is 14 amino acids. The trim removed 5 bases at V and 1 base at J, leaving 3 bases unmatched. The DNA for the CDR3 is TGTGCCAGTAGTTTTGGACAGGGGAACACTGAAGCTTTCTTT. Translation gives CASSFGQGNTEAFF.

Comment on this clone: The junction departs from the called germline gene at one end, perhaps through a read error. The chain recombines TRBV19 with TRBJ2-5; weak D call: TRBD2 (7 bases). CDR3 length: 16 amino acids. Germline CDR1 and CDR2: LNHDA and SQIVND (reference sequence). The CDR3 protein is CASSIRFTGGQETQHF. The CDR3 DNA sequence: TGTGCCAGTAGTATAAGATTCACGGGGGGCCAAGAGACCCAGCACTTC.

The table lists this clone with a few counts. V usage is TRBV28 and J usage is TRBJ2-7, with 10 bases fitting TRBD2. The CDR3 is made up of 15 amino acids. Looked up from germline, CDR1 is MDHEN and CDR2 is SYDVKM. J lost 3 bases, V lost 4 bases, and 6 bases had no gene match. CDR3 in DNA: TGTGCCAGCAGTTCCCCCGGGACTAGCGTCTACGAGCAGTACTTC. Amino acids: CASSSPGTSVYEQYF.

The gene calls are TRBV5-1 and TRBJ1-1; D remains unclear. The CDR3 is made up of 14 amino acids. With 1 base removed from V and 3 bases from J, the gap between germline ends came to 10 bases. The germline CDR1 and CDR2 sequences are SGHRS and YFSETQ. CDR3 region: CASSLWRLDTEAFF. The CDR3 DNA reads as TGCGCCAGCAGCTTGTGGCGGCTAGACACTGAAGCTTTCTTT.

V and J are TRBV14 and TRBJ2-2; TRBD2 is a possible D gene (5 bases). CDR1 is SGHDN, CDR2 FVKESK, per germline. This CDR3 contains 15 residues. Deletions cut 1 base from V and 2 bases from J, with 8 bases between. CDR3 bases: TGTGCCAGCAGCCAAGGGCGGGTAAACACCGGGGAGCTGTTTTTT. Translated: CASSQGRVNTGELFF.

CDR3 coding DNA: TGTGCCAGCAGTTTGGAGGGGAAACCCGGCTATGGCTACACCTTC. It yields the protein CASSLEGKPGYGYTF. The V and J genes are TRBV28 and TRBJ1-2, with D possibly TRBD1 on 5 matching bases. Trimming took off 3 bases at V and 4 bases at J, with 15 bases between the two ends. The germline CDR1 and CDR2 sequences are MDHEN and SYDVKM. This CDR3 is built from 15 residues.

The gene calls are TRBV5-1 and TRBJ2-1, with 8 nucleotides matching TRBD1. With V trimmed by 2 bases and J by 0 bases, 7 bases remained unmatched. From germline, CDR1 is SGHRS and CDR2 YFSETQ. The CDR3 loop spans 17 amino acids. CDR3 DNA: TGCGCCAGCAGCTTAGATCTAACAGGGGGCTCCTACAATGAGCAGTTCTTC. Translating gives CASSLDLTGGSYNEQFF.

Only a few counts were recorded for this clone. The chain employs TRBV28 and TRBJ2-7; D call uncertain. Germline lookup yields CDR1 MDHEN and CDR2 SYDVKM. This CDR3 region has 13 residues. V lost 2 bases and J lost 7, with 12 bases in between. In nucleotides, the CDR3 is TGTGCCAGCAGTTTAGTCCAAAGGCGGGAGCAGTACTTC. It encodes CASSLVQRREQYF.

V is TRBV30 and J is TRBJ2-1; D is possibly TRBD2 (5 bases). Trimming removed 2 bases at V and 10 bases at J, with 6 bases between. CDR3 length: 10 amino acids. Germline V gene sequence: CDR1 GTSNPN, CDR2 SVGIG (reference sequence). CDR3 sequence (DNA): TGTGCCTGGAGTTCTAGCGAGCAGTTCTTC. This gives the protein CAWSSSEQFF. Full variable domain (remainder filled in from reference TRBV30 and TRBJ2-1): SQTIHQWPATLVQPVGSPLSLECTVEGTSNPNLYWYRQAAGRGLQLLFYSVGIGQISSEVPQNLSASRPQDRQFILSSKKLLLSDSGFYLCAWSSSEQFFGPGTRLTVL.

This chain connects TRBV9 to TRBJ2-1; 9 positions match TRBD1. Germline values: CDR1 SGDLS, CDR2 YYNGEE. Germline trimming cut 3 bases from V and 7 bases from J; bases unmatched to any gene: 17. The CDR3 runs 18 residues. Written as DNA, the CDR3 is TGTGCCAGCAGCGGTCCGGGACAGGGCGCAGCCTCTTTTAATGAGCAGTTCTTC. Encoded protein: CASSGPGQGAASFNEQFF.

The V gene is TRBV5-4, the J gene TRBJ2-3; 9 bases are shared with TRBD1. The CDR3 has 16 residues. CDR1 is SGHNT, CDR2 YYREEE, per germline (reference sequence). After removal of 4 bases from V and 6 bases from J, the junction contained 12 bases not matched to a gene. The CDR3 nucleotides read TGTGCCAGCAGCCACCCGGGACAGGGAAACCAGGATACGCAGTATTTT. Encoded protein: CASSHPGQGNQDTQYF.

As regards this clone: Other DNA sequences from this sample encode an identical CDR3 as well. Here the CDR3 reads CASSPVGGEQYF. The CDR3 nucleotides read TGTGCCAGCAGCCCAGTGGGGGGGGAGCAGTACTTC. This sequence joins TRBV14 and TRBJ2-7; TRBD2 agrees at 7 bases. The germline gives CDR1 SGHDN, CDR2 FVKESK. This CDR3 is 12 amino acids long. V lost 4 bases and J lost 7; bases outside the gene matches: 4.